Detailed here is one T cell receptor beta chain. Antigen: not known. Trimming cost V 5 bases and J 7 bases, with 11 bases left between them. Germline V gene lookup returns CDR1 MNHEY and CDR2 SVGAGI. The CDR3 is made up of 13 amino acids. The record originates from a study of T cell responses to AZD1222 COVID-19 vaccine. Some clones are missing from TCRdb's copy, which holds only in-frame ones; the method was immunoSEQ multiplex PCR. The data show 120,000 or so clones, about 93% seen once. Study results and caveats: At baseline, seropositivity was found in only a handful of AZD1222 recipients. The span of vaccine-associated CD4 TCRs extended across spike, with dominance at 160-218 and 743-854. Females made up more of the donors, who were largely white British, and clonal diversity may have come out too low.

Doses given second, at about 4 or about 12 weeks, were pooled. This specimen consisted of peripheral blood, obtained 28 days after the second AZD1222 dose. The TCR sequence derives from an adult who received the AZD1222 COVID-19 vaccine. This chain connects TRBV6-5 to TRBJ2-2; D may be TRBD2 (6 bases). The CDR3 DNA is TGTGCCAGCAGTCACGGGACTTTCGGGGAGCTGTTTTTT. It yields the protein CASSHGTFGELFF.